These T cell receptor beta chains were read from a single sample in a study of early T cells in non-severe SARS-CoV-2 infection. From the 5' RACE reads, TCRdb called clonotypes with MiXCR, one entry per CDR3 protein. The sample consists of about 80,000 distinct CDR3 sequences, less than 20% of them appearing once. Material for sequencing was whole blood. Every receptor here comes from an adult who was a healthcare worker with PCR-confirmed SARS-CoV-2 infection or an uninfected control (not recorded which). Each CDR3 is given with its conserved first and last residue. A D gene is named only where the DNA matches it firmly. The size of a clone is reported for some rows only, either as once, few or many, or as a class for expanded clones.

d_call j_call v_call cdr3_length clone_size cdr3_aa cdr3_nt
. TRBJ2-4 TRBV11-2 16 . CASSLGGSGAKNIQYF TGTGCCAGCAGCTTAGGCGGCTCCGGGGCCAAAAACATTCAGTACTTC
TRBD2 TRBJ2-1 TRBV11-2 14 few CASCRLLAGGEQFF TGTGCCAGCTGTCGACTTTTAGCGGGGGGTGAGCAGTTCTTC
TRBD1 TRBJ2-7 TRBV29-1 12 few CSVGTATWEQYF TGCAGCGTGGGGACAGCAACCTGGGAGCAGTACTTC
TRBD1 TRBJ1-6 TRBV27 15 few CASRTQDRANSPLHF TGTGCCAGCAGGACACAGGACAGGGCTAATTCACCCCTCCACTTT
TRBD2 TRBJ2-5 TRBV7-3 14 . CASSASGAGVTQYF TGTGCCAGCAGCGCAAGCGGGGCCGGGGTAACCCAGTACTTC
TRBD2 TRBJ2-5 TRBV20-1 12 many CSALAGKETQYF TGCAGTGCACTAGCGGGGAAAGAGACCCAGTACTTC
. TRBJ1-1 TRBV11-3 13 . CASSLYRYTEAFF TGTGCCAGCAGCTTATATCGATACACTGAAGCTTTCTTT
. TRBJ1-1 TRBV5-1 13 few CASSLDGSTYAFF TGCGCCAGCAGCTTGGATGGCAGTACTTACGCTTTCTTT
TRBD2 TRBJ2-3 TRBV5-1 15 . CASSSRGGRTDTQYF TGCGCCAGCAGCTCGCGGGGGGGCCGCACAGATACGCAGTATTTT
. TRBJ2-5 TRBV12-3/TRBV12-4 11 . CASSFTETQYF TGTGCCAGCAGTTTCACAGAGACCCAGTACTTC